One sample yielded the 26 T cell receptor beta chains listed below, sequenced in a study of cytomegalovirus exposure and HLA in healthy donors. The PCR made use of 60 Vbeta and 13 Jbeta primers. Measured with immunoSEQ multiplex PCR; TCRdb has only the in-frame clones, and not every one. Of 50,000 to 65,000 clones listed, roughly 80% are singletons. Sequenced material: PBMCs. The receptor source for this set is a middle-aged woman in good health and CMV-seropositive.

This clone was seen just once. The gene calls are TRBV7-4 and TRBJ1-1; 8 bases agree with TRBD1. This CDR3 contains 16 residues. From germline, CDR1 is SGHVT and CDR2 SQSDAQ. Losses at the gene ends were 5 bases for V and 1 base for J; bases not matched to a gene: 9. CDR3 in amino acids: CASSTRQGTTNTEAFF. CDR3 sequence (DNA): TGTGCCAGCAGCACTCGACAGGGGACTACGAACACTGAAGCTTTCTTT.

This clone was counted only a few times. For the CDR3, the DNA is TGTGCCATCAGTGGGACAGGGGATGGCTATGGCTACACCTTC. Translating gives CAISGTGDGYGYTF. The chain joins TRBV10-3 to TRBJ1-2; 9 bases are a match to TRBD1. From germline, CDR1 is ENHRY and CDR2 SYGVKD. V lost 4 bases, J lost 4 bases, and 4 bases stayed unmatched. The CDR3 is 14 amino acids.

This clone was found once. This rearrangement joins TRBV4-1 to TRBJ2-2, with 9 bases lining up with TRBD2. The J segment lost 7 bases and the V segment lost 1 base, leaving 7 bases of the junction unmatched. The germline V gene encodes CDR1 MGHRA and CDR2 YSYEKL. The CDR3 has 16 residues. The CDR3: CASSQGGRGGFGELFF. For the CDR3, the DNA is TGCGCCAGCAGCCAAGGGGGGCGGGGGGGCTTCGGGGAGCTGTTTTTT.

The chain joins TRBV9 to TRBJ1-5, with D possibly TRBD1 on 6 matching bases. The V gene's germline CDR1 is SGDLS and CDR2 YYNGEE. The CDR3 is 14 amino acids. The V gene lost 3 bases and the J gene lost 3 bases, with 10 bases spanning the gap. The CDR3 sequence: CASSAEGVNQPQHF. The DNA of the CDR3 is TGTGCCAGCAGCGCCGAGGGGGTCAATCAGCCCCAGCATTTT.

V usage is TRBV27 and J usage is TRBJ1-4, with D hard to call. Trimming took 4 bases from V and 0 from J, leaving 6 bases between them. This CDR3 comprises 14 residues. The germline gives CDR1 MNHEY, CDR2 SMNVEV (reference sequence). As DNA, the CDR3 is TGTGCCAGCAGTTCGGTTGCAACTAATGAAAAACTGTTTTTT. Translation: CASSSVATNEKLFF.

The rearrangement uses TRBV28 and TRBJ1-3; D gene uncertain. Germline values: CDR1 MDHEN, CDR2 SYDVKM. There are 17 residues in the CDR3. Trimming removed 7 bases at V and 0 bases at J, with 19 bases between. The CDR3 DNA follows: TGTGCCAGCAACGAACTGAACGCCGTTCGCTCTGGAAACACCATATATTTT. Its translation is CASNELNAVRSGNTIYF. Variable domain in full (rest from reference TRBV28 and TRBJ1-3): DVKVTQSSRYLVKRTGEKVFLECVQDMDHENMFWYRQDPGLGLRLIYFSYDVKMKEKGDIPEGYSVSREKKERFSLILESASTNQTSMYLCASNELNAVRSGNTIYFGEGSWLTVV.

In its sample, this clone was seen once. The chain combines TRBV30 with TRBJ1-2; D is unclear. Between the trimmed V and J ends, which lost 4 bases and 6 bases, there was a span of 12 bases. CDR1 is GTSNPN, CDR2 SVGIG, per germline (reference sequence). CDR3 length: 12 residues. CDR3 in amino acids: CAWNRGSHGYTF. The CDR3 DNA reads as TGTGCCTGGAATCGAGGGTCGCATGGCTACACCTTC.

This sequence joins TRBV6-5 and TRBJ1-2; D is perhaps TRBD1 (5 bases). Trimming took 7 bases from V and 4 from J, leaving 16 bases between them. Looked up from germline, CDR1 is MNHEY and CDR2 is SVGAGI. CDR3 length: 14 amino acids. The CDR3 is CASNPRGFGYGYTF. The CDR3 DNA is TGTGCCAGCAATCCCCGGGGGTTTGGCTATGGCTACACCTTC.

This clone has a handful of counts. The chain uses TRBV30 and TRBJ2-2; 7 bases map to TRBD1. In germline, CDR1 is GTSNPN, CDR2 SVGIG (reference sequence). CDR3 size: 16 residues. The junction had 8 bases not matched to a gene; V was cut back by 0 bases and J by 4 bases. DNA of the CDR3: TGTGCCTGGAGTGTAAGAGGGGGCGTAGGCACCGGGGAGCTGTTTTTT. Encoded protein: CAWSVRGGVGTGELFF.

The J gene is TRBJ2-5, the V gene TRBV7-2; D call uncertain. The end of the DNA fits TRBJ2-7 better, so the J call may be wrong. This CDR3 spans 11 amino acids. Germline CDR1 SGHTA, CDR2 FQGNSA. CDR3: CASSLTYEQYF. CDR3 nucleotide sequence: TGTGCCAGCAGCCTAACCTACGAGCAGTACTTC.

Here the CDR3 DNA reads TGTGCCAGCAGTGCCGGGGGAATCGGTTCACCCCTCCACTTT. Translation gives CASSAGGIGSPLHF. V gene TRBV25-1 combines with J gene TRBJ1-6; TRBD1 is a possible D gene (5 bases). Looked up from germline, CDR1 is MGHDK and CDR2 is SYGVNS. This CDR3 comprises 14 residues. Trimming left V 4 bases short and J 9 bases short, with 13 bases between.

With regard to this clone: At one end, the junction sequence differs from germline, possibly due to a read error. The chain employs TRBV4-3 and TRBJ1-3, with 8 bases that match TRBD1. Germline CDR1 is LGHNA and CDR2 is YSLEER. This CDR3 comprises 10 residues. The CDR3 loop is CASSPRTGSF. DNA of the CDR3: TGCGCCAGCAGCCCGAGGACAGGGAGTTTT.

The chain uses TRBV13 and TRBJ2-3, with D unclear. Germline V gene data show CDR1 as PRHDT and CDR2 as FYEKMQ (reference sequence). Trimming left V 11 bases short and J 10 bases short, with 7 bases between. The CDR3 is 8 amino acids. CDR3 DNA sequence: TGTGCCGGGCCGTCGCAGTATTTT. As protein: CAGPSQYF.

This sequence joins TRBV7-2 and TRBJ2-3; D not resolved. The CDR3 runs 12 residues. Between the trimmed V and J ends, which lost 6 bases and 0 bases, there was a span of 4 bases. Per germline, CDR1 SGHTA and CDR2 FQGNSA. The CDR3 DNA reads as TGTGCCAGCAGGGCTAGCACAGATACGCAGTATTTT. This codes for CASRASTDTQYF.

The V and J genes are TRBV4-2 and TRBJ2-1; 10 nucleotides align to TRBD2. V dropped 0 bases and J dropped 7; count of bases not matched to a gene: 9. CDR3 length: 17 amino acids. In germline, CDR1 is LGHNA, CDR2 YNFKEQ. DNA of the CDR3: TGTGCCAGCAGCCAAGACCTAGCGGGGGCGTCGGGGAATGAGCAGTTCTTC. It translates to CASSQDLAGASGNEQFF.

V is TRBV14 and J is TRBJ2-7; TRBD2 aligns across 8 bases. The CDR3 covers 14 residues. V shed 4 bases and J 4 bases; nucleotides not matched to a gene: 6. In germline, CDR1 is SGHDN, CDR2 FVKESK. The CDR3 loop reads CASSLRGAWYEQYF. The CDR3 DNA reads TGTGCCAGCAGCCTGCGGGGGGCTTGGTACGAGCAGTACTTC. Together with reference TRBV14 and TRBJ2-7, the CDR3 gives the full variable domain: EAGVTQFPSHSVIEKGQTVTLRCDPISGHDNLYWYRRVMGKEIKFLLHFVKESKQDESGMPNNRFLAERTGGTYSTLKVQPAELEDSGVYFCASSLRGAWYEQYFGPGTRLTVT.

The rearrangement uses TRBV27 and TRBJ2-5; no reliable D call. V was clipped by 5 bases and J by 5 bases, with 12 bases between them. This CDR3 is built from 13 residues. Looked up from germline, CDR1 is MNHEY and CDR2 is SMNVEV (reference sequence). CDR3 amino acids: CASSRRVGETQYF. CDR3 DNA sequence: TGTGCCAGCAGTCGGCGAGTCGGGGAGACCCAGTACTTC.

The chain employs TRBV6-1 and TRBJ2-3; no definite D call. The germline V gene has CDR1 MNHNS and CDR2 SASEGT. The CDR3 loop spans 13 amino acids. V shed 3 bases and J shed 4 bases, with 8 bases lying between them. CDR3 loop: CASSDQVADTQYF. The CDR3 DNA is TGTGCCAGCAGTGACCAGGTGGCAGATACGCAGTATTTT.

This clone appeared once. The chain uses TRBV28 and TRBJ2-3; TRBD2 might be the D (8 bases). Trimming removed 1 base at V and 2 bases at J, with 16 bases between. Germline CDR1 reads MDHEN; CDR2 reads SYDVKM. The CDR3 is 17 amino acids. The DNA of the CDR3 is TGTGCCAGCAGTTTATACGGCGGGGGGACAGACACAGATACGCAGTATTTT. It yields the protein CASSLYGGGTDTDTQYF.

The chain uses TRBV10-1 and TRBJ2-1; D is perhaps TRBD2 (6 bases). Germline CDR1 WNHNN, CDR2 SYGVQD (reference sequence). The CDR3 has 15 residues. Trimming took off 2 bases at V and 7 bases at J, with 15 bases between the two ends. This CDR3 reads CASSERLVAGNEQFF. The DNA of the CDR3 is TGCGCCAGCAGTGAGAGACTAGTGGCCGGGAATGAGCAGTTCTTC.

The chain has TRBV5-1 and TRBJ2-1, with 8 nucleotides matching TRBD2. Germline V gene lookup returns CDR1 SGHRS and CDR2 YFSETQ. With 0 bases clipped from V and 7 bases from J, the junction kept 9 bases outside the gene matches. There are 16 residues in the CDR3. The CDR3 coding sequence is TGCGCCAGCAGCTTGGGGTGGACTAGCTTGATAAATGAGCAGTTCTTC. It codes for CASSLGWTSLINEQFF.

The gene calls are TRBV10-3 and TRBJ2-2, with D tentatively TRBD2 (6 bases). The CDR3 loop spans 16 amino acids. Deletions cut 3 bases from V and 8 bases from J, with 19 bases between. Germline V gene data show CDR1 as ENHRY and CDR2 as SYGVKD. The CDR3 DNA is TGTGCCATCAGTGATCTCCCGGTAAACGGAGGGGGGGAGCTGTTTTTT. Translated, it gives CAISDLPVNGGGELFF.

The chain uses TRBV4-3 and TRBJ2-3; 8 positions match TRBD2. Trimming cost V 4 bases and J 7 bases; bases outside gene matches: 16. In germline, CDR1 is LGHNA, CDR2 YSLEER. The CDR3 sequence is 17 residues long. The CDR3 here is CASSPDGGGPGGHTQYF. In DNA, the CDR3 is TGCGCCAGCAGCCCCGACGGAGGGGGACCGGGGGGGCATACGCAGTATTTT.

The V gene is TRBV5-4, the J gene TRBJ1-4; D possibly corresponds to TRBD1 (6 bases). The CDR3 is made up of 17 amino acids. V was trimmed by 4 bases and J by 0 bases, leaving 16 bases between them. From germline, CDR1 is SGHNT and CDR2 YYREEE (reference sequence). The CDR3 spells CASSGGGTFATNEKLFF. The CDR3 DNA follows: TGTGCCAGCAGCGGCGGTGGGACATTTGCAACTAATGAAAAACTGTTTTTT.

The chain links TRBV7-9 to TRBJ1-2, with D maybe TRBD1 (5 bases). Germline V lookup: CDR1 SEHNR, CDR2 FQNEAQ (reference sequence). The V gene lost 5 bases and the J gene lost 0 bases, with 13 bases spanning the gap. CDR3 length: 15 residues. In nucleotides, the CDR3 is TGTGCCAGCAGCGGCAGGGTCCAGGCTAACTATGGCTACACCTTC. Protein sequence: CASSGRVQANYGYTF.

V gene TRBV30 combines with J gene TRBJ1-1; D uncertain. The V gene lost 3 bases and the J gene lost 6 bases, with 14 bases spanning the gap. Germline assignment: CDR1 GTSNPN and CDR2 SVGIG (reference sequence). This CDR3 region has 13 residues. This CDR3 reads CAWSDMKRAEAFF. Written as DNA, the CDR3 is TGTGCCTGGAGCGATATGAAGAGGGCTGAAGCTTTCTTT.